This T cell receptor beta chain was observed in a study of T cells in localized non-small cell lung cancer (dated by TCRdb to 2020 to 2022). Broadly, across the study: T cell repertoires of 236 early-stage NSCLC patients were analyzed, with tumors being compared against uninvolved tumor-adjacent lungs. All 220 or so NSCLC patients in the cohort were treatment-naive and had localized lung tumors that were resected. NSCLC patients had a mean age of around 70 years, and fewer than 150 were male and around 110 female. Overall study results and their limits: Longer overall survival was associated with higher blood T cell density, whereas shorter survival was associated with higher adjacent-lung clonality. Because multi-region tumor sequencing was not performed, intratumor heterogeneity could not be ruled out. Of the top 100 tumor clones, a median of approximately 60 were detected in paired uninvolved adjacent lung; under 30 were also among that lung's top 100. Uninvolved tumor-adjacent lung showed the highest T cell clonality, higher than tumor, which suggests more focused antigenic responses in the uninvolved tumor-adjacent lung. Because the study design was exploratory, TCR variables were selected using unadjusted p-values without false-discovery rate correction.

In regard to this clone: Its antigen target is currently unknown. No qualities accompany the bases; no much larger clone lies one base away.

Including the terminal cysteine and phenylalanine, the CDR3 comprises 15 residues. CDR3 DNA is the only sequence kept; it has 45 bases, read in frame from the first base. Germline trimming: 7 bases from V, 3 bases from J; junction bases outside gene matches: 9. The germline V gene encodes CDR1 SGHTA and CDR2 FQGNSA. At diagnosis, tumor, uninvolved tumor-adjacent lung and peripheral blood were collected and then preserved as a mix of FFPE and fresh-frozen material. For TCR repertoire profiling, blood samples were analyzed in the form of peripheral blood mononuclear cells. TCR beta CDR3 regions were sequenced from DNA using the immunoSEQ Assay. From the authors' description of their analysis: To compute T cell density, TCR beta template counts were normalized to usable DNA, which was estimated by amplifying housekeeping genes. Using the preseqR package, richness was estimated by extrapolating to 120,000 templates for tissue samples and 400,000 templates for PBMC samples. Clonality was defined as one minus Pielou's evenness. Tissue-enriched TCRs were identified through differential abundance testing performed on productive amino-acid clonotypes, with a minimum total count of 5 and an alpha of 0.1. The Jaccard Index and the Morisita Overlap Index were used to quantify repertoire overlap between compartments. GLIPH clustered TCR beta CDR3s with public tetramer-defined viral CDR3s; viral motifs required at least three viral sequences plus V-gene enrichment. What TCRdb holds here is the immuneACCESS table cut down to in-frame rearrangements. Part of the clones is not present; checked against another copy, under half of the missing clones reflect an unresolved V gene, and the others are unexplained. V, J and clone size are taken as reported in that table, and D and trimming were inferred from the DNA itself. Counted in this sample were around 30,000 clones; around 93% of them appeared once. Jointly, the top ten make up 5.5% to 6% of the sample.

The material was PBMCs, obtained before any cancer treatment. Here the chain combines TRBV7-2 and TRBJ1-5; TRBD1 lines up with 7 middle nucleotides. This receptor was obtained from a man between 40 and 75 years old with stage II lung adenocarcinoma. For the CDR3, the sequence is CASIANRGLNQPQHF. The DNA sequence is TGTGCCAGCATCGCGAACAGGGGTCTCAATCAGCCCCAGCATTTT.